This T cell receptor beta chain derives from a study of T cell changes during pregnancy in multiple sclerosis. Germline V CDR1 and CDR2: SGHNT, YYREEE (reference sequence). Losses at the gene ends were 2 bases for V and 7 bases for J; bases not matched to a gene: 12. The CDR3 covers 16 residues. Data came from immunoSEQ multiplex PCR; TCRdb stores just in-frame clones and leaves some out. The sample lists some 31,000 clones; about 91% were seen once. Sequencing was performed on CD8+ T cells from peripheral blood mononuclear cells, taken in the second trimester of pregnancy. The TCR comes from a female donor with multiple sclerosis, enrolled in a pregnancy study. The chain carries TRBV5-4 and TRBJ2-1; 7 positions match TRBD1. CDR3 sequence (DNA): TGTGCCAGCAGCTTTACATACAGGGGACCAGGGAATGAGCAGTTCTTC. Its protein product is CASSFTYRGPGNEQFF.